Below are 29 T cell receptor beta chains sequenced from a single sample in a study of T cells in localized non-small cell lung cancer (dated by TCRdb to about 2020). The library was obtained by the immunoSEQ multiplex PCR assay. This is the immuneACCESS table as TCRdb keeps it, with only in-frame sequences that have V and J called. A part of the clones is gone; compared with another copy, unresolved V genes explain less than half, and the rest is unexplained. This sample is represented by some 55,000 clones; approximately 82% of them were singletons. Of the sample, just under 20% is held by the ten largest clones. This material consisted of peripheral blood, taken before any cancer treatment. The origin of the receptors is a female donor older than 55 with stage II squamous cell lung carcinoma.

This CDR3 is CASKGIWGYTF. DNA for the CDR3: TGTGCTTCTAAAGGAATTTGGGGCTACACCTTC. The V call is TRBV19, the J call TRBJ1-2; D not resolved. This CDR3 is built from 11 residues. Per germline, CDR1 LNHDA and CDR2 SQIVND (reference sequence).

CDR3 nucleotides: TGTGCCAGCAGCTTGGGGCAGGGACGAACAGATACGCAGTATTTT. It yields the protein CASSLGQGRTDTQYF. The chain carries TRBV5-4 and TRBJ2-3; D tentatively fits TRBD1 or TRBD2 (5 bases each). The germline CDR1 and CDR2 sequences are SGHNT and YYREEE (reference sequence). V lost 0 bases and J 3 bases, leaving 11 bases between the germline ends. This CDR3 spans 15 amino acids.

The rearrangement joins TRBV6-5 to TRBJ2-6; TRBD1 agrees at 10 bases. CDR1 and CDR2 from the germline V gene are MNHEY and SVGAGI. J was trimmed by 2 bases and V by 10 bases; bases with no gene match: 5. This CDR3 spans 15 amino acids. The CDR3 DNA follows: TGTGCCATCCGGGACAGGGGCGCTGGGGCCAACGTCCTGACTTTC. It yields the protein CAIRDRGAGANVLTF.

This clone was detected only once. The chain joins TRBV7-9 to TRBJ1-2; 11 bases map to TRBD1. With 5 bases clipped from V and 6 bases from J, the junction kept 5 bases outside the gene matches. The germline V gene encodes CDR1 SEHNR and CDR2 FQNEAQ (reference sequence). This CDR3 has 14 residues. CDR3 DNA sequence: TGTGCCAGCAGCCCGGGACAGGGGGAAGATGGCTACACCTTC. Encoded protein: CASSPGQGEDGYTF.

In this sample, this clone turned up once. The chain combines TRBV30 with TRBJ1-1; no firm D call. The CDR3 spans 12 residues. V lost 2 bases and J lost 7, with 11 bases in between. The V gene's germline CDR1 is GTSNPN and CDR2 SVGIG (reference sequence). Written as DNA, the CDR3 is TGTGCCTGGAGTAGGGCGATTGGTGAAGCTTTCTTT. Protein sequence: CAWSRAIGEAFF.

This chain joins TRBV7-9 and TRBJ2-1; D is undetermined. Per the germline V gene, CDR1 is SEHNR and CDR2 is FQNEAQ (reference sequence). Trimming cost V 1 base and J 5 bases, with 9 bases left between them. The CDR3 runs 14 residues. The CDR3 protein is CASSLVVENNEQFF. The CDR3 DNA is TGTGCCAGCAGCTTAGTAGTTGAGAACAATGAGCAGTTCTTC.

V usage is TRBV7-9 and J usage is TRBJ2-3; D not certain. The CDR3 covers 14 residues. V shed 1 base and J shed 8 bases, with 13 bases lying between them. Germline V gene lookup returns CDR1 SEHNR and CDR2 FQNEAQ (reference sequence). CDR3 loop: CASSLESAQATQYF. CDR3 bases: TGTGCCAGCAGCTTAGAGTCTGCGCAGGCTACGCAGTATTTT.

The gene calls are TRBV7-9 and TRBJ2-5, with 7 bases identical to TRBD1. This CDR3 spans 16 amino acids. Trimming cost V 5 bases and J 5 bases; bases outside gene matches: 14. Germline V lookup: CDR1 SEHNR, CDR2 FQNEAQ (reference sequence). This chain's CDR3 is CASSTEPRQGWETQYF. The CDR3, as DNA: TGTGCCAGCAGCACAGAACCCCGACAGGGATGGGAGACCCAGTACTTC.

The chain employs TRBV7-2 and TRBJ1-1, with 11 nucleotides matching TRBD1. This CDR3 is 16 amino acids long. The J segment lost 2 bases and the V segment lost 5 bases, leaving 7 bases of the junction unmatched. Germline lookup yields CDR1 SGHTA and CDR2 FQGNSA. CDR3 nucleotide sequence: TGTGCCAGCAGCGAAGGGACAGGGGGTTTCAACACTGAAGCTTTCTTT. Translation: CASSEGTGGFNTEAFF.

V is TRBV27 and J is TRBJ1-1; 7 bases line up with TRBD1. The CDR3 extends over 13 amino acids. V lost 4 bases, J lost 6 bases, and 5 bases stayed unmatched. The V gene's germline CDR1 is MNHEY and CDR2 SMNVEV (reference sequence). The CDR3 loop reads CASSSVTGAEAFF. For the CDR3, the DNA is TGTGCCAGCAGTTCGGTCACAGGGGCTGAAGCTTTCTTT.

V is TRBV5-1 and J is TRBJ1-4; no firm D call. V lost 0 bases and J 8 bases, leaving 11 bases between the germline ends. The CDR3 has 14 amino acids. In germline, CDR1 is SGHRS, CDR2 YFSETQ. The CDR3 bases are TGCGCCAGCAGCTTGGAAAACAGTAACGAAAAACTGTTTTTT. The encoded protein is CASSLENSNEKLFF.

The rearrangement joins TRBV29-1 to TRBJ2-6; 8 nucleotides agree with TRBD1. J gave up 2 bases and V 6 bases, and 9 bases lay outside the gene matches. Germline V gene lookup returns CDR1 SQVTM and CDR2 ANQGSEA. The CDR3 length is 16 residues. The CDR3 DNA sequence: TGCAGCGTATGGGACAGGTTATCCACTGGGGCCAACGTCCTGACTTTC. Translated: CSVWDRLSTGANVLTF.

The CDR3 loop reads CATSSRQTGQPQHF. CDR3 nucleotide sequence: TGTGCCACCAGCAGTAGACAGACGGGGCAGCCCCAGCATTTT. The V and J genes are TRBV15 and TRBJ1-5, with D maybe TRBD1 (5 bases). The length of the CDR3 is 14 residues. The germline V gene encodes CDR1 LNHNV and CDR2 YYDKDF (reference sequence). Trimming left V 3 bases short and J 7 bases short, with 13 bases between. Complete variable domain (other parts from reference TRBV15 and TRBJ1-5): DAMVIQNPRYQVTQFGKPVTLSCSQTLNHNVMYWYQQKSSQAPKLLFHYYDKDFNNEADTPDNFQSRRPNTSFCFLDIRSPGLGDTAMYLCATSSRQTGQPQHFGDGTRLSIL.

This chain uses TRBV11-2 with TRBJ2-1; TRBD2 matches at 7 bases. Germline V CDR1 and CDR2: SGHAT, FQNNGV. The CDR3 sequence is 15 residues long. Losses at the gene ends were 4 bases for V and 0 bases for J; bases not matched to a gene: 3. CDR3 residues: CASSSRGSSYNEQFF. The CDR3 DNA sequence: TGTGCCAGCAGCTCGCGGGGGAGCTCCTACAATGAGCAGTTCTTC.

The gene calls are TRBV18 and TRBJ2-3; 9 bases align to TRBD2. Germline V gene sequence: CDR1 KGHSH, CDR2 LQKENI. The junction had 4 bases not matched to a gene; V was cut back by 5 bases and J by 4 bases. This CDR3 contains 14 residues. The CDR3 loop reads CASSSRGGADTQYF. CDR3 sequence (DNA): TGTGCCAGCTCATCTCGCGGGGGGGCAGATACGCAGTATTTT.

V gene TRBV5-1 combines with J gene TRBJ1-2, with D unresolved. Germline values: CDR1 SGHRS, CDR2 YFSETQ. Trimming pared 0 bases from V and 1 base from J, leaving 13 bases between. The CDR3 is made up of 16 amino acids. CDR3 in amino acids: CASSLDRNSFNYGYTF. In DNA form, the CDR3 reads TGCGCCAGCAGCTTGGACAGAAACTCTTTTAACTATGGCTACACCTTC.

The CDR3, as DNA: TGTGCCAGCAGCTTGGCCGTGAAGGCAGGTCATAACAATCAGCCCCAGCATTTT. Translating gives CASSLAVKAGHNNQPQHF. The chain combines TRBV5-6 with TRBJ1-5, with unresolved D. Looked up from germline, CDR1 is SGHDT and CDR2 is YYEEEE. Trimming removed 0 bases from V and 3 bases from J, with 19 bases in between. The CDR3 consists of 18 residues.

This chain connects TRBV19 to TRBJ1-2; tentative D call: TRBD1 (5 bases). Germline-derived CDR1 and CDR2 are LNHDA and SQIVND (reference sequence). Trimming stripped 1 base from V and 8 bases from J, with 14 bases between. The length of the CDR3 is 14 residues. The chain's CDR3 is CASSIGGSLGGYTF. CDR3 in DNA: TGTGCCAGTAGTATAGGGGGGTCGCTGGGAGGCTACACCTTC.

This clone was counted between two and nine times. The rearrangement joins TRBV14 to TRBJ1-1; 7 bases align to TRBD1. Trimming removed 4 bases from V and 10 bases from J; junction bases left unmatched: 6. Germline V gene lookup returns CDR1 SGHDN and CDR2 FVKESK. This CDR3 region has 12 residues. The CDR3 DNA reads TGTGCCAGCAGCCGGGAGCCAGGGGGAGCTTTCTTT. Amino acids: CASSREPGGAFF.

The chain links TRBV6-5 to TRBJ1-2; the D gene is possibly TRBD1 (5 bases). This CDR3 comprises 15 residues. Between the trimmed V and J ends, which lost 0 bases and 3 bases, there was a span of 11 bases. The germline V gene has CDR1 MNHEY and CDR2 SVGAGI. The CDR3 DNA follows: TGTGCCAGCAGTTACTCGGGGGGTTTGGACTATGGCTACACCTTC. Translated, it gives CASSYSGGLDYGYTF.

The CDR3 is CASSLRANQPQHF. CDR3 coding DNA: TGTGCCAGCAGCTTAAGGGCCAATCAGCCCCAGCATTTT. The rearrangement links TRBV7-2 to TRBJ1-5; D gene ambiguous. Germline-derived CDR1 and CDR2 are SGHTA and FQGNSA. V shed 2 bases and J shed 3 bases, with 5 bases lying between them. The CDR3 sequence is 13 residues long.

The chain recombines TRBV19 with TRBJ2-7; TRBD1 aligns across 8 bases. The CDR3 length is 14 residues. From germline, CDR1 is LNHDA and CDR2 SQIVND (reference sequence). With V trimmed by 5 bases and J by 1 base, 4 bases remained unmatched. CDR3 nucleotide sequence: TGTGCCAGTAGTCTCCGACAGGGGTCCTACGAGCAGTACTTC. It is translated as CASSLRQGSYEQYF.

This chain links TRBV5-4 with TRBJ2-5, with D possibly matching TRBD2 (5 bases). The DNA matches TRBJ2-7 better at its end, which makes the J call doubtful. Germline assignment: CDR1 SGHNT and CDR2 YYREEE (reference sequence). The CDR3 consists of 14 residues. CDR3 sequence: CASSLEAGVREQYF. CDR3 nucleotide sequence: TGTGCCAGCAGCTTGGAGGCCGGGGTCCGCGAGCAGTACTTC.

This clone turned up a few times. The chain uses TRBV7-2 and TRBJ2-1; either TRBD1 or TRBD2 may fit D (6 bases each). V shed 8 bases and J shed 0 bases, with 20 bases lying between them. CDR1 is SGHTA, CDR2 FQGNSA, per germline. The CDR3 length is 17 residues. CDR3 in DNA: TGTGCCAGCGGGGTCCTGAGGGGGGCCTCCTCCTACAATGAGCAGTTCTTC. It is translated as CASGVLRGASSYNEQFF.

The CDR3 loop is CSVSRGEKLFF. The CDR3, as DNA: TGCAGTGTGTCCAGGGGTGAAAAACTGTTTTTT. The rearrangement links TRBV20-1 to TRBJ1-4, with D possibly TRBD1 on 6 matching bases. V shed 7 bases and J shed 7 bases, with 10 bases lying between them. Germline V gene data show CDR1 as DFQATT and CDR2 as SNEGSKA (reference sequence). This CDR3 region has 11 residues.

Points on this clone: Germline is not matched at one junction end, which may reflect a read error. The chain uses TRBV7-7 and TRBJ2-1; weak D call: TRBD2 (7 bases). The CDR3 sequence is 13 residues long. Germline V gene data show CDR1 as SSHAT and CDR2 as FNYEAQ (reference sequence). The CDR3 DNA follows: TGTGCTAGCAGCCAAATGAGGGGGGGAGAGCAGTTCTTC. It codes for CASSQMRGGEQFF.

Regarding this clone: One junction end does not reproduce the germline sequence, and a read error may be involved. This chain uses TRBV7-2 with TRBJ2-5; 10 nucleotides line up with TRBD2. Germline V gene lookup returns CDR1 SGHTA and CDR2 FQGNSA. The CDR3 is 13 amino acids. The CDR3 nucleotides are TGTGCCAGCAGCTTATTTATCTCAAGCGGGGGGGACTTC. Protein product: CASSLFISSGGDF. The full variable domain, in which reference TRBV7-2 and TRBJ2-5 provide the parts outside the CDR3, is GAGVSQSPSNKVTEKGKDVELRCDPISGHTALYWYRQSLGQGLEFLIYFQGNSAPDKSGLPSDRFSAERTGGSVSTLTIQRTQQEDSAVYLCASSLFISSGGDFGPGTRLLVL.

This rearrangement joins TRBV18 to TRBJ1-1; no clear D gene. Germline CDR1 reads KGHSH; CDR2 reads LQKENI. The CDR3 length is 13 residues. Trimming removed 2 bases from V and 8 bases from J, with 12 bases in between. The CDR3 DNA follows: TGTGCCAGCTCACCAAAGAGTCTCCCCGAAGCTTTCTTT. Translated, it gives CASSPKSLPEAFF. The entire variable domain, with the rest obtained from reference TRBV18 and TRBJ1-1, is as follows: NAGVMQNPRHLVRRRGQEARLRCSPMKGHSHVYWYRQLPEEGLKFMVYLQKENIIDESGMPKERFSAEFPKEGPSILRIQQVVRGDSAAYFCASSPKSLPEAFFGQGTRLTVV.

Only one count was recorded for this clone. The chain combines TRBV6-1 with TRBJ1-5, with D uncertain. V was pared by 8 bases and J by 4 bases, with 12 bases between. Germline CDR1 reads MNHNS; CDR2 reads SASEGT. This CDR3 region has 13 residues. CDR3 sequence (DNA): TGTGCCAGCGAGTGGCAGATAAATCAGCCCCAGCATTTT. It yields the protein CASEWQINQPQHF.